This T cell receptor beta chain was recovered during a study of cytomegalovirus exposure and HLA in healthy donors (dated by TCRdb to 2016 to 2017). About the full investigation: In an earlier analysis of approximately 500 of the donors, 250 to 350 Gb of sequence data and roughly 100 million unique TCR beta sequences from roughly 180 million T cells were reported. The study aimed to test whether signatures of past pathogen exposure could be identified by cataloging public T cell receptors. In the later analysis, no new phenotypic data were used to find candidate immune exposures; instead, reliance was placed on TCR beta sequences and their occurrence across donors. The study used immunosequencing to profile the T cell repertoires of some 600 subjects and linked those repertoires to cytomegalovirus serostatus. HLA typing included class I and class II loci at four-digit resolution. Among around 400 genotyped donors of the cohort, an average of approximately 240,000 unique TCR beta nucleotide sequences was sequenced per donor, of which roughly 17% were non-productive. In a later genetic analysis, genome-wide SNP genotypes for about three fifths of the roughly 670 donors were used, and that subset was treated as a discovery cohort. All discovery cohort repertoires had been generated on a single sequencing platform. Donor age, sex, ethnicity and CMV serostatus were collected together with the repertoire data. About 320 gigabases of sequencing data and 70 million to 100 million unique TCR sequences were included in an early release covering several hundred HLA-typed donors. A later analysis re-examined previously published TCR beta repertoires from about 670 donors and added high-resolution HLA genotyping to investigate patterns of TCR occurrence. About five DR-DQ haplotypes were handled as single units for association and clustering because linkage in the cohort was strong. Typing coverage differed by locus: A, B, C, DRB1 and DQB1 were typed in about 629-640 donors, DQA1 in about 500, DPA1 in 606, and DPB1 in 472. An earlier analysis of 587 of the donors used high-throughput TCR beta sequencing to judge whether each TCR beta V gene segment behaved as functional or pseudogenic. Besides the first cohort of roughly 700 subjects, a separate validation cohort made up of around 120 different subjects was used. Among the approximately 430 genotyped donors, approximately 77% belonged to the genetic ancestry cluster associated with self-reported Caucasian donors. High-throughput TCR immunosequencing, statistical association of individual TCRs with disease status, and machine learning were combined to predict cytomegalovirus infection status. General findings and caveats noted by the study authors: A later analysis found that HLA-associated TCR beta chains were more clonally expanded and had lower generation probabilities than equally common non-associated chains. Sequencing depth was assumed to be roughly uniform across donors in the presence/absence analyses, though that assumption may not hold. A cluster of highly shared sequence variants was judged likely to be a technical artifact of the sequencing pipeline. Most CMV-associated TCR beta chains appeared to be HLA-restricted in a later analysis, and the HLA associations seemed to be driven largely by CMV exposure. At a false discovery rate of 0.05, a later analysis linked 15,000 to 20,000 TCR beta sequences to specific HLA alleles. In a later genetic analysis, fewer N-insertions in productive TCRs were reported among donors in an Asian-associated ancestry cluster than the roughly 700-donor mean. Because counts were too low, fewer than 20 rarely observed V segments, including chromosome 9 orphons, were excluded from the earlier analysis of a few hundred of the donors. In vitro tests confirmed that a few of the cytomegalovirus-associated TCR beta chains recognize cytomegalovirus antigens. Only TCR beta chains were sequenced in this cohort, and the absence of alpha or paired-chain data limited detectable features. An earlier analysis of 587 of the donors showed that most TCR beta V segments appeared in productive rearrangements either about 87% or about 30% of the time, which broadly matched IMGT annotations. In a later analysis, TCR association rates were found to vary across HLA loci, with the most associated TCRs seen for DRB1 alleles and the fewest for HLA-C alleles. An association between a missense DCLRE1C variant and V-gene and J-gene trimming of TCR beta chains was found in a later genetic analysis and replicated in an independent cohort. Some IMGT-functional V segments, including TRBV6-2 and TRBV6-3, could not be told apart with the 87-base-pair reads, so those segments were excluded. In both the original and validation cohorts, the classifier was reported to diagnose cytomegalovirus status with high specificity and sensitivity. Linkage disequilibrium might explain the correlated functional status among segregating V segments, but an unknown experimental factor could not be excluded. The study listed over 150 TCR beta chains as associated with cytomegalovirus. Strong co-occurrence of HLA alleles, especially DR and DQ, made assigning TCR associations to individual alleles difficult. The only immune exposure information available for the cohort was CMV serostatus. The authors suggested that the approach could potentially be extended to other disease states and immunological phenotypes. While some public TCRs were present in many individuals, most TCR sequences turned up only very rarely across donors. A further reported finding was that TCR beta sequences accurately predicted the HLA-A and HLA-B alleles for most subjects in the first cohort. HLA typing was unavailable for some donors at each locus, so association tests used only the typed subset. In a later analysis, several top co-occurrence clusters were reported to appear linked to parvovirus B19, influenza, CMV and Epstein-Barr virus.

Library method: the immunoSEQ multiplex PCR assay. A mixture of 60 forward primers for TCR Vbeta segments and 13 reverse primers for TCR Jbeta segments was used in the multiplex PCR. A multiplex PCR assay on genomic DNA amplified the CDR3 region of rearranged TCR beta genes. Amplified TCR beta libraries were sequenced as 87-base-pair reads on the Illumina HiSeq System. For the original study's pipeline: Across the 670 or so repertoires, a later analysis counted some 80 million unique TCR beta chains, roughly 11 million of which were shared by at least two donors. Raw reads were error-corrected and collapsed into unique sequences by a nearest-neighbor algorithm in which closely related sequences were merged to remove PCR and sequencing errors. V, D and J gene segments were assigned by aligning CDR3 sequences to IMGT reference sequences. For a sequence to be retained, at least a six-nucleotide match to both a V gene segment and a J gene segment was required. A rearrangement was called productive if the CDR3 had no stop codons and remained in frame with V and J, and every other rearrangement was called non-productive. Following IMGT convention, CDR3 was defined as the stretch from the second conserved V-encoded cysteine up to the conserved J-encoded phenylalanine. In an earlier analysis of roughly 580 of the donors, sequences lacking an unambiguous match to a single V gene segment were excluded. An earlier analysis of several hundred of the donors called V segments functional above 56.7% productive rearrangements and segregating when the between-donor standard deviation exceeded 5%. A statistical classification framework was developed to diagnose cytomegalovirus status using the catalog of TCR beta chain sequences. V and J gene assignment, in a later analysis, came from comparing TCR nucleotide sequences with IMGT/GENE-DB human TR gene sequences. In a later analysis, CDR3 sequences and most-parsimonious VDJ recombination scenarios were assigned using the TCRdist pipeline. In a later analysis, each TCR beta chain was defined by its CDR3 amino acid sequence together with its V-gene family, and reads without a unique V-gene family were excluded. To address suspected cross-contamination and a sequencing artifact, a later analysis removed 450 to 700 highly shared, low-generation-probability nucleotide sequences. In a later analysis, a clonal expansion index was calculated for each public chain from normalized within-repertoire ranks of inferred template counts. In a later analysis, generation probabilities were computed using a VDJ recombination model fitted to out-of-frame rearrangements, and the results were checked against IGoR. In a later analysis, TCR-TCR, TCR-HLA and TCR-CMV co-occurrence was scored with hypergeometric tests, and a repertoire-size bias correction was applied to TCR pairs. In a later analysis, false discovery rates were estimated by permuting HLA or CMV assignments 20 times. A later analysis grouped co-occurring TCRs with DBSCAN, adding TCRdist sequence similarity when clustering within HLA-allele-positive subsets. For co-occurrence clustering, repertoires with fewer than 30,000 or more than 120,000 public chains were excluded, along with roughly 5 repertoires with anomalous nucleotide sharing. Imported from immuneACCESS, the table was reduced by TCRdb to in-frame sequences with V and J called. These copies leave out some clones; in studies compared against another copy, an unresolved V gene accounts for under half, and the cause of the remainder is not known. V and J calls and clone size are copied from that table; D and trimming were computed from the DNA. The sample table shows roughly 180,000 clones, and just under 80% are seen once. The ten largest clonotypes hold less than 15% of the sample.

The cohort was made up of 666 healthy bone marrow donors. All cohort members were sampled while nominally healthy, although unrecorded immune exposures were likely present. The donor tested CMV seropositive, placing the donor among the 289 seropositive members of the cohort. Each donor provided a peripheral blood sample, and peripheral blood mononuclear cells were used for TCR beta sequencing. The Qiagen DNeasy Blood Extraction Kit was used to extract genomic DNA from the blood cell samples. V is trimmed back by 2 bases and J by 4 bases, and the junction contains 5 bases that no gene match accounts for. Taken from the germline V gene, the CDR1 and CDR2 loops are LGHNT and FRNRAP. The CDR3 runs 15 residues from the cysteine to the phenylalanine. The only DNA kept is the CDR3, 45 bases in frame from the first base. A note on this clone: There is no known antigen for this receptor. No much larger clone exists at a distance of one base, and base qualities are not known.

The sequence is built from TRBV12-5 and TRBJ1-5; TRBD1 agrees with 7 junctional bases. The clonotype was recovered from a woman aged 45 to 65 in good health and CMV-seropositive. Specimen: PBMCs. The CDR3 protein is CASGLPSTGNQPQHF. The nucleotide sequence is given as TGTGCTAGTGGTTTGCCGTCGACAGGGAATCAGCCCCAGCATTTT.